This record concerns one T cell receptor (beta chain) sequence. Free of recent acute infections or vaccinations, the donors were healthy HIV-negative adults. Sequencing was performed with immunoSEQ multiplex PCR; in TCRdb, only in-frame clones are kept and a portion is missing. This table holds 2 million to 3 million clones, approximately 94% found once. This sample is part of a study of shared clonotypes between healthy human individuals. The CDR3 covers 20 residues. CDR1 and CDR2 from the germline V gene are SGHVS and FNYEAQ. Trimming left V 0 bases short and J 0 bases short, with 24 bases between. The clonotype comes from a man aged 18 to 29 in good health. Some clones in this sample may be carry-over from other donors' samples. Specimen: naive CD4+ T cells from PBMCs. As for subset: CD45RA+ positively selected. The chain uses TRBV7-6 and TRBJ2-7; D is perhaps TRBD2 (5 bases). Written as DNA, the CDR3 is TGTGCCAGCAGCTTAGCGCCGACCTATGCGGGTGGGCCCAGCTCCTACGAGCAGTACTTC. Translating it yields CASSLAPTYAGGPSSYEQYF.